Below, one T cell receptor beta chain is given with its context. CDR3 and TCR beta VDJ profiling relied on genomic DNA as the template. TCRdb reprocessed the reads with MiXCR, giving one entry per CDR3 protein. The top ten clones hold about a sixth of a sample with about 190,000 distinct CDR3 sequences, roughly half of them seen once. The CDR3 is made up of 14 amino acids. Germline assignment: CDR1 SGDLS and CDR2 YYNGEE. V was cut by 2 bases and J by 4 bases, with 12 bases left in between. This specimen belongs to a study of CD8+CD57+ T cells in acquired aplastic anemia. The V call is TRBV9, the J call TRBJ1-2; D is possibly TRBD1 (6 bases). This receptor was taken from a human donor in good health, serving as a control. Sequencing was performed on sorted CD4+, CD8+, or CD8+CD57+ T cells (not recorded which) from PBMCs. CDR3 sequence (DNA): TGTGCCAGCAGCGTGGAGACAGGAGGCTATGGCTACACCTTC. Translated: CASSVETGGYGYTF.